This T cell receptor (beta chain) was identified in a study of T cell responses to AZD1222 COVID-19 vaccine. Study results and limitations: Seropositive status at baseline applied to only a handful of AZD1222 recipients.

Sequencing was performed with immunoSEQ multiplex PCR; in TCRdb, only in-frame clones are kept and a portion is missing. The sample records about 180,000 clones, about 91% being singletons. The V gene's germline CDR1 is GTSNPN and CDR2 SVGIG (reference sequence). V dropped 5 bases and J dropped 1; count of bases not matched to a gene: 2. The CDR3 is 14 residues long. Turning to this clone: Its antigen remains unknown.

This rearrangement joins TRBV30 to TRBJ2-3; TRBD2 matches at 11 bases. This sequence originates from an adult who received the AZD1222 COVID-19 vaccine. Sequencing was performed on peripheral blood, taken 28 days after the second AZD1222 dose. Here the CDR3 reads CAWVSGGGTDTQYF. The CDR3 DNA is TGTGCCTGGGTTAGCGGGGGGGGCACAGATACGCAGTATTTT.